Listed here are 25 T cell receptor beta chains from one sample, sequenced in a study of blood T cell repertoires in COVID-19. The table came from immunoSEQ multiplex PCR; TCRdb's copy has only in-frame clones and leaves some out. There are 90,000 or so clones in the sample; more than 75% occur only once, and about 18% lies in the top ten. The sequenced sample consisted of peripheral blood. These TCRs come from a human donor in a cohort sampled during active COVID-19.

The chain recombines TRBV29-1 with TRBJ1-1; 12 bases align to TRBD1. V lost 6 bases and J lost 0; bases outside the gene matches: 2. The CDR3 is 14 amino acids. The germline V gene encodes CDR1 SQVTM and CDR2 ANQGSEA. The CDR3 reads CSVRDRGLNTEAFF. CDR3 coding DNA: TGCAGCGTCCGGGACAGGGGGCTGAACACTGAAGCTTTCTTT.

The chain joins TRBV18 to TRBJ2-2; D may be TRBD1 (6 bases). Germline V gene sequence: CDR1 KGHSH, CDR2 LQKENI. V lost 6 bases to trimming and J lost 5 bases, with 10 bases between them. There are 13 residues in the CDR3. In nucleotides, the CDR3 is TGTGCCAGCTCGCAAGACAGGACCGGGGAGCTGTTTTTT. Translated, it gives CASSQDRTGELFF.

The gene calls are TRBV20-1 and TRBJ1-4, with D hard to call. Trimming left V 3 bases short and J 4 bases short, with 15 bases between. Germline CDR1 and CDR2: DFQATT and SNEGSKA (reference sequence). The CDR3 is made up of 15 amino acids. The CDR3 sequence is CSASPLGRINEKLFF. In nucleotides, the CDR3 is TGCAGTGCTAGTCCCCTGGGCAGGATTAATGAAAAACTGTTTTTT.

In its sample, this clone was seen many times. The chain links TRBV5-5 to TRBJ2-3, with 8 positions matching TRBD2. The CDR3 has 16 amino acids. V lost 3 bases and J lost 3; bases outside the gene matches: 9. CDR1 is SGHKS, CDR2 YYEKEE, per germline (reference sequence). The CDR3 DNA reads as TGTGCCAGCAGCTCAGGACTAGCCCGAGGGACAGATACGCAGTATTTT. Translation gives CASSSGLARGTDTQYF.

The V and J genes are TRBV7-2 and TRBJ2-1; 11 nucleotides match TRBD1. The germline V gene encodes CDR1 SGHTA and CDR2 FQGNSA. V was clipped by 3 bases and J by 2 bases; unmatched bases: 3. The CDR3 is 16 amino acids. CDR3 nucleotide sequence: TGTGCCAGCAGCTTCCCGGGACAGGGGGCCTACAATGAGCAGTTCTTC. It is translated as CASSFPGQGAYNEQFF. The variable domain in full, with the rest retrieved from reference TRBV7-2 and TRBJ2-1, is GAGVSQSPSNKVTEKGKDVELRCDPISGHTALYWYRQSLGQGLEFLIYFQGNSAPDKSGLPSDRFSAERTGGSVSTLTIQRTQQEDSAVYLCASSFPGQGAYNEQFFGPGTRLTVL.

V usage is TRBV3-1 (or the pseudogene TRBV3-2) and J usage is TRBJ2-3; a possible D gene is TRBD2 (6 bases). Germline V CDR1 and CDR2: LGHDT, YNNKEL (reference sequence). The CDR3 extends over 17 amino acids. Trimming removed 7 bases from V and 7 bases from J, with 27 bases in between. The CDR3 DNA sequence: TGTGCCAGCACCATCTCCTGGGGCAAAGCGGGCAAACATACGCAGTATTTT. Translating gives CASTISWGKAGKHTQYF.

The chain combines TRBV18 with TRBJ1-5; D may be TRBD1 (6 bases). V lost 3 bases to trimming and J lost 8 bases, with 11 bases between them. The CDR3 contains 13 residues. Germline loops: CDR1 KGHSH, CDR2 LQKENI. CDR3 sequence: CASSPGGHEPQHF. DNA of the CDR3: TGTGCCAGCTCACCGGGGGGGCATGAGCCCCAGCATTTT.

The chain recombines TRBV6-5 with TRBJ1-1; D unclear. V was clipped by 2 bases and J by 5 bases, with 15 bases between them. The CDR3 runs 15 residues. Germline loops: CDR1 MNHEY, CDR2 SVGAGI. The CDR3 sequence: CASSYGVGIGTEAFF. In DNA form, the CDR3 reads TGTGCCAGCAGTTACGGGGTCGGGATCGGAACTGAAGCTTTCTTT.

The V call is TRBV5-4, the J call TRBJ2-2; 7 positions agree with TRBD2. The germline V gene encodes CDR1 SGHNT and CDR2 YYREEE (reference sequence). There are 17 residues in the CDR3. With 5 bases clipped from V and 0 bases from J, the junction kept 10 bases outside the gene matches. The CDR3 region is CASSLDPGRANTGELFF. The CDR3 region has the DNA TGTGCCAGCAGTTTAGATCCAGGGAGGGCGAACACCGGGGAGCTGTTTTTT.

The DNA of the CDR3 is TGTGCCAGCTCACCCGGACAGGGGCGCTATGGCTACACCTTC. Its protein is CASSPGQGRYGYTF. V and J are TRBV18 and TRBJ1-2; TRBD1 matches at 9 bases. CDR3 size: 14 residues. CDR1 and CDR2 from the germline V gene are KGHSH and LQKENI. The junction had 3 bases not matched to a gene; V was cut back by 3 bases and J by 4 bases.

The V call is TRBV9, the J call TRBJ1-4; D remains ambiguous. V was clipped by 0 bases and J by 1 base, with 10 bases between them. The CDR3 is 16 residues long. Germline CDR1 SGDLS, CDR2 YYNGEE. CDR3 in DNA: TGTGCCAGCAGCGTAGGGGCCTACCGAACTAATGAAAAACTGTTTTTT. Protein sequence: CASSVGAYRTNEKLFF.

This chain links TRBV13 with TRBJ1-4, with unresolved D. Deletions cut 3 bases from V and 5 bases from J, with 13 bases between. Germline CDR1 PRHDT, CDR2 FYEKMQ (reference sequence). This CDR3 has 15 amino acids. The CDR3 loop is CASSFSGSRNEKLFF. The CDR3 DNA follows: TGTGCCAGCAGCTTCTCGGGTTCAAGGAATGAAAAACTGTTTTTT.

The chain is built from TRBV21-1 and TRBJ1-4. TRBV21-1 is shown as a pseudogene. This CDR3 is built from 14 residues. The CDR3 loop reads CASSNWKTLEKLFF. CDR3 DNA: TGTGCCAGCAGCAATTGGAAGACTCTTGAGAAACTGTTTTTT.

The V call is TRBV3-1 (or the pseudogene TRBV3-2), the J call TRBJ2-5; no definite D call. Trimming took off 1 base at V and 5 bases at J, with 8 bases between the two ends. CDR3 size: 13 residues. Germline V gene sequence: CDR1 LGHDT, CDR2 YNNKEL (reference sequence). This chain's CDR3 is CASSQGRRETQYF. The CDR3 region has the DNA TGTGCCAGCAGCCAAGGCCGGCGGGAGACCCAGTACTTC.

This clone occurred once. The V call is TRBV27, the J call TRBJ1-4; D possibly corresponds to TRBD1 (5 bases). Germline CDR1 is MNHEY and CDR2 is SMNVEV (reference sequence). The CDR3 has 14 amino acids. With 5 bases removed from V and 4 bases from J, the gap between germline ends came to 11 bases. CDR3 coding DNA: TGTGCCAGCAGTCCTCAGGGCTTTAATGAAAAACTGTTTTTT. Protein: CASSPQGFNEKLFF.

The chain is built from TRBV9 and TRBJ2-3, with 8 bases that match TRBD2. V trimming: 1 base; J trimming: 2 bases; junction bases outside the gene matches: 3. The CDR3 runs 15 residues. The V gene's germline CDR1 is SGDLS and CDR2 YYNGEE. CDR3 bases: TGTGCCAGCAGCGTACGGGGGGGCTACACAGATACGCAGTATTTT. Protein: CASSVRGGYTDTQYF.

The chain uses TRBV30 and TRBJ1-2, with D maybe TRBD1 (5 bases). Germline CDR1 reads GTSNPN; CDR2 reads SVGIG (reference sequence). The CDR3 totals 13 residues. CDR3 coding DNA: TGTTGGTTACAGGAAGAATCTAACTATGGCTACACCTTC. Translated, it gives CWLQEESNYGYTF.

CDR3 DNA sequence: TGTGCCAGCAGTTACAGGGGGATAGGATCACCCCTCCACTTT. Encoded protein: CASSYRGIGSPLHF. The chain recombines TRBV6-2 or TRBV6-3 with TRBJ1-6; TRBD1 might be the D (6 bases). CDR3 length equals 14 residues. V lost 2 bases and J lost 10, with 12 bases in between. The germline gives CDR1 MNHEY, CDR2 SVGEGT.

This clone was counted only a few times. V usage is TRBV7-2 and J usage is TRBJ1-1, with TRBD1 matching 8 bases. Trimming at V came to 4 bases and at J to 4 bases, leaving 5 bases not matched to a gene. Germline loops: CDR1 SGHTA, CDR2 FQGNSA. CDR3 length: 14 residues. This CDR3 reads CASSSRQGSTEAFF. The CDR3 nucleotides read TGTGCCAGCAGCTCAAGACAGGGGAGCACTGAAGCTTTCTTT.

The chain carries TRBV4-3 and TRBJ2-1; 7 bases fit TRBD1. CDR3 size: 16 residues. The V gene end was trimmed by 4 bases and the J gene end by 0 bases; junction bases not matched to a gene: 6. The germline gives CDR1 LGHNA, CDR2 YSLEER. CDR3 coding DNA: TGCGCCAGCAGCCGACAGGGACGAAGCTCCTACAATGAGCAGTTCTTC. This sequence encodes CASSRQGRSSYNEQFF.

J is TRBJ1-2 and V is TRBV4-1; D is undetermined. Trimming left V 0 bases short and J 8 bases short, with 7 bases between. This CDR3 is 12 amino acids long. Germline V gene data show CDR1 as MGHRA and CDR2 as YSYEKL. CDR3 region: CASSQDTRGYTF. CDR3 in DNA: TGCGCCAGCAGCCAAGATACACGCGGCTACACCTTC.

V is TRBV6-2 or TRBV6-3 and J is TRBJ2-5, with D maybe TRBD2 (6 bases). Germline V gene sequence: CDR1 MNHEY, CDR2 SVGEGT. The CDR3 extends over 15 amino acids. V lost 7 bases and J lost 6, with 21 bases in between. CDR3 coding DNA: TGTGCCAGCAACCCCGCCGGGACCGGCGGGAAGACCCAGTACTTC. Translating it yields CASNPAGTGGKTQYF.

The genes are TRBV9 and TRBJ2-1; no clear D. Germline CDR1 and CDR2: SGDLS and YYNGEE. The CDR3 runs to 14 residues. Deletions cut 2 bases from V and 0 bases from J, with 6 bases between. DNA of the CDR3: TGTGCCAGCAGCGTGACAAGCTCCTACAATGAGCAGTTCTTC. Translating it yields CASSVTSSYNEQFF.

About this clone itself: The sample carries other DNA sequences with the same CDR3. V is TRBV7-9 and J is TRBJ1-5, with D unclear. The CDR3 extends over 15 amino acids. Germline V CDR1 and CDR2: SEHNR, FQNEAQ (reference sequence). V dropped 1 base and J dropped 1 base, with 8 bases sitting between them. The CDR3 spells CASSLGGLSNQPQHF. Written as DNA, the CDR3 is TGTGCCAGCAGCTTAGGAGGGTTAAGCAATCAGCCCCAGCATTTT.

J is TRBJ2-3 and V is TRBV2, with D hard to call. Germline V CDR1 and CDR2: SNHLY, FYNNEI. The CDR3 has 12 residues. Trimming pared 5 bases from V and 3 bases from J, leaving 6 bases between. In nucleotides, the CDR3 is TGTGCCAGCAGTTCTTTTACAGATACGCAGTATTTT. It is translated as CASSSFTDTQYF.